A single sample is the source of the 3 T cell receptor beta chains below, sequenced in a study of blood T cell repertoires in COVID-19. Sequencing used immunoSEQ multiplex PCR; TCRdb keeps in-frame clones, though not all of them. The sample consists of more than 65,000 clones, around 91% of them appearing once. The sequenced sample consisted of peripheral blood. Receptors originate from a human donor in a cohort sampled during active COVID-19.

The V and J genes are TRBV11-2 and TRBJ2-7, with 8 bases fitting TRBD1. The CDR3 totals 17 residues. Trimming at V came to 5 bases and at J to 3 bases, leaving 15 bases not matched to a gene. Germline V CDR1 and CDR2: SGHAT, FQNNGV. Here the CDR3 reads CASSLTVLQGVIYEQYF. In DNA form, the CDR3 reads TGTGCCAGCAGCCTGACGGTTTTACAGGGGGTGATCTACGAGCAGTACTTC.

The chain has TRBV28 and TRBJ1-2, with 7 bases that match TRBD1. The CDR3 extends over 18 amino acids. Germline V gene sequence: CDR1 MDHEN, CDR2 SYDVKM. J gave up 4 bases and V 5 bases, and 19 bases lay outside the gene matches. CDR3 sequence (DNA): TGTGCCAGCAGTCAAACTTTATTTACAGGGGACGAAGGCTATGGCTACACCTTC. Translated: CASSQTLFTGDEGYGYTF.

The chain links TRBV2 to TRBJ2-5; 11 bases agree with TRBD2. Germline V lookup: CDR1 SNHLY, CDR2 FYNNEI. The junction had 15 bases not matched to a gene; V was cut back by 0 bases and J by 9 bases. CDR3 length: 18 amino acids. The CDR3 nucleotides read TGTGCCAGCAGTGAAGCTCTCCTTAGCGGGGGGGCCGTAGGAGCCCAGTACTTC. It translates to CASSEALLSGGAVGAQYF.